The clone carrying this TCR beta chain was observed a handful of times. Its target is unknown. Cells sorted as Tregs were CD4+, CD25+ and CD127-/low. The CDR3 has 13 residues. Germline V gene data show CDR1 as LGHNA and CDR2 as YNFKEQ. V lost 0 bases to trimming and J lost 2 bases, with 5 bases between them. Study-wide findings and caveats: In terms of TCR gene usage, tumor memory CD4+ T cells clustered together with blood and lymph node memory CD4+ cells, as well as with lymph node naive CD4+ cells.

Full-length variable regions came from constant-region reverse primers plus semi-nested Nested Universal Primer A PCR. TCRdb processed the 5' RACE reads anew with MiXCR; each CDR3 protein has one entry. Of 35,000 to 50,000 distinct CDR3 sequences detected, roughly a fifth appear once; the ten largest clones hold about 4%. The receptor's source is a female donor with breast cancer. Sequenced material: Tregs sorted from blood. The V gene is TRBV4-2, the J gene TRBJ2-7; no firm D call. The CDR3 region is CASSQEVPYEQYF. The DNA for the CDR3 is TGTGCCAGCAGCCAAGAGGTTCCCTACGAGCAGTACTTC.